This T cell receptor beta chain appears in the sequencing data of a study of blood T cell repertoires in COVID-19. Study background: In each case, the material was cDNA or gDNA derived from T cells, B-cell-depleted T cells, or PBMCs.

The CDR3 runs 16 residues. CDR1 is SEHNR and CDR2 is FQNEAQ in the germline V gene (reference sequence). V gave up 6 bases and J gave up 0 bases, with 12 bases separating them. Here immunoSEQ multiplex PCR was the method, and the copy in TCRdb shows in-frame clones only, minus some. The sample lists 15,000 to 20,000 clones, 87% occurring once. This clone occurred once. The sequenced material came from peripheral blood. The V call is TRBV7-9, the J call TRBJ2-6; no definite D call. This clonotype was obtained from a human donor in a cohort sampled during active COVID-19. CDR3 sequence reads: CASRAEIRSGANVLTF. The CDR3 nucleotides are TGTGCCAGCAGGGCTGAAATCCGCTCTGGGGCCAACGTCCTGACTTTC.